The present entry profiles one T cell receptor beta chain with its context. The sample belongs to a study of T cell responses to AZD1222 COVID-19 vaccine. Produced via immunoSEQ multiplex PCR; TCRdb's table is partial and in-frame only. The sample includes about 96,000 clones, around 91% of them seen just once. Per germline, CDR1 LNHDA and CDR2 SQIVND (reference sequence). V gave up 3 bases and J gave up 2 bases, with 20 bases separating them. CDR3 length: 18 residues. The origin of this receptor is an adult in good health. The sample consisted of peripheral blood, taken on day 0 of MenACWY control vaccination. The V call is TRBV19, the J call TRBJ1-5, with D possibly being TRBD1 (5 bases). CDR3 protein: CASSILGHEARRNQPQHF. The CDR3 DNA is TGTGCCAGTAGTATTTTGGGGCATGAGGCCAGACGCAATCAGCCCCAGCATTTT.